This entry lists 23 T cell receptor beta chains sequenced from one sample in a study of shared clonotypes between healthy human individuals. The protocol was immunoSEQ multiplex PCR, while the TCRdb copy is restricted to in-frame clones and leaves out a portion. Of around 350,000 clones in the sample, around 79% were seen once. Sequencing used memory CD4+ T cells sorted from blood. Subset noted: CD45RA-negative fraction. The receptors derive from a man aged 30 to 39 in good health.

This sequence joins TRBV11-2 and TRBJ2-1; a possible D gene is TRBD2 (6 bases). In germline, CDR1 is SGHAT, CDR2 FQNNGV. The CDR3 is 12 amino acids. The ends were cut back, 4 bases at V and 8 bases at J, with 9 bases in the middle. The CDR3 region is CASSSTRHEQFF. The CDR3 nucleotides are TGTGCCAGCAGCTCGACTAGACATGAGCAGTTCTTC.

The V call is TRBV2, the J call TRBJ2-1, with 10 nucleotides matching TRBD2. The trim removed 3 bases at V and 8 bases at J, leaving 4 bases unmatched. The CDR3 is 14 residues long. CDR1 and CDR2 (germline): SNHLY, FYNNEI. CDR3 region: CASSETSGSHEQFF. In DNA, the CDR3 is TGTGCCAGCAGTGAGACTAGCGGGTCTCATGAGCAGTTCTTC.

The CDR3 spells CASSPDGGGTQYF. The CDR3 coding sequence is TGCGCCAGCAGCCCGGACGGAGGGGGGACCCAGTACTTC. The J gene is TRBJ2-5, the V gene TRBV5-1; possibly TRBD1 or TRBD2 for D (6 bases each). This CDR3 has 13 residues. V dropped 4 bases and J dropped 7 bases, with 14 bases sitting between them. Per germline, CDR1 SGHRS and CDR2 YFSETQ.

The V call is TRBV18, the J call TRBJ2-1; tentative D call: TRBD2 (5 bases). Germline V gene sequence: CDR1 KGHSH, CDR2 LQKENI. V lost 2 bases and J lost 10, with 12 bases in between. CDR3 length: 13 amino acids. The CDR3 region is CASSPGSTVEQFF. The CDR3 DNA reads as TGTGCCAGCTCACCAGGGAGTACCGTCGAGCAGTTCTTC.

This clone occurred a few times. The CDR3 loop reads CASADRTHYGYTF. DNA for the CDR3: TGTGCCAGCGCGGACAGGACCCACTATGGCTACACCTTC. The chain couples TRBV7-9 to TRBJ1-2; 7 bases fit TRBD1. Germline V CDR1 and CDR2: SEHNR, FQNEAQ (reference sequence). CDR3 size: 13 residues. The V and J ends lost 8 bases and 3 bases, in that order; junction bases with no gene match: 6. Filled out from reference TRBV7-9 and TRBJ1-2, the complete variable domain reads DTGVSQNPRHKITKRGQNVTFRCDPISEHNRLYWYRQTLGQGPEFLTYFQNEAQLEKSRLLSDRFSAERPKGSFSTLEIQRTEQGDSAMYLCASADRTHYGYTFGSGTRLTVV.

J is TRBJ2-3 and V is TRBV7-9, with D perhaps matching TRBD2 (6 bases). The CDR3 spans 13 residues. Trimming removed 11 bases at V and 2 bases at J, with 14 bases between. CDR1 and CDR2 (germline): SEHNR, FQNEAQ (reference sequence). The CDR3 sequence is CAEATGDTDTQYF. In DNA form, the CDR3 reads TGTGCCGAGGCTACGGGAGACACAGATACGCAGTATTTT.

In the case of this clone: At one boundary the junction diverges from the germline segment, which might be a read error. This chain uses TRBV7-7 with TRBJ2-5; no clear D. The CDR3 has 13 residues. Germline V lookup: CDR1 SSHAT, CDR2 FNYEAQ (reference sequence). The chain's CDR3 is CASSLRTEETQYF. The DNA of the CDR3 is TGTGCTAGCAGCTTAAGAACTGAAGAGACCCAGTACTTC.

V gene TRBV2 combines with J gene TRBJ2-3; D gene unclear. The CDR3 extends over 14 amino acids. Germline V CDR1 and CDR2: SNHLY, FYNNEI. Between the trimmed V and J ends, which lost 3 bases and 6 bases, there was a span of 13 bases. This CDR3 is CASSESWAGDTQYF. CDR3 sequence (DNA): TGTGCCAGCAGTGAGTCGTGGGCCGGGGATACGCAGTATTTT.

The V and J genes are TRBV5-5 and TRBJ2-1; D may correspond to TRBD1 or TRBD2 (7 bases each). The germline gives CDR1 SGHKS, CDR2 YYEKEE (reference sequence). This CDR3 is built from 15 residues. V was trimmed by 5 bases and J by 3 bases, leaving 15 bases between them. In nucleotides, the CDR3 is TGTGCCAGCAGTAGGGAGGGACAGAGCTACAATGAGCAGTTCTTC. This translates into CASSREGQSYNEQFF. The variable domain in full, with the rest retrieved from reference TRBV5-5 and TRBJ2-1, is DAGVTQSPTHLIKTRGQQVTLRCSPISGHKSVSWYQQVLGQGPQFIFQYYEKEERGRGNFPDRFSARQFPNYSSELNVNALLLGDSALYLCASSREGQSYNEQFFGPGTRLTVL.

The chain is built from TRBV4-3 and TRBJ2-3, with 8 bases that match TRBD2. The V gene end was trimmed by 0 bases and the J gene end by 1 base; junction bases not matched to a gene: 6. The CDR3 is 17 residues long. In germline, CDR1 is LGHNA, CDR2 YSLEER. CDR3 DNA: TGCGCCAGCAGCCAAGAAGGAACTAGCGGCGGCACAGATACGCAGTATTTT. Protein product: CASSQEGTSGGTDTQYF.

The chain is built from TRBV27 and TRBJ2-3, with a weak D call TRBD1 (5 bases). CDR3 length: 15 residues. The germline V gene encodes CDR1 MNHEY and CDR2 SMNVEV (reference sequence). Trimming left V 5 bases short and J 0 bases short, with 12 bases between. The DNA of the CDR3 is TGTGCCAGCAGTCCCAGGGCGGTTAGCACAGATACGCAGTATTTT. Translated: CASSPRAVSTDTQYF.

The chain uses TRBV30 and TRBJ1-1; D is possibly TRBD1 (6 bases). Germline values: CDR1 GTSNPN, CDR2 SVGIG (reference sequence). V dropped 4 bases and J dropped 5 bases, with 14 bases sitting between them. The length of the CDR3 is 13 residues. The CDR3, as DNA: TGTGCCTGGAAACAGGGACCCCCTACTGAAGCTTTCTTT. It specifies CAWKQGPPTEAFF.

V usage is TRBV19 and J usage is TRBJ1-2; 9 positions match TRBD1. Losses at the gene ends were 4 bases for V and 5 bases for J; bases not matched to a gene: 8. In germline, CDR1 is LNHDA, CDR2 SQIVND (reference sequence). The CDR3 has 15 amino acids. The CDR3 loop is CASSTLTGQGYGYTF. CDR3 in DNA: TGTGCCAGTAGTACCCTCACGGGACAGGGTTATGGCTACACCTTC.

As for this clone: The junction does not match germline at one end; this may be a read error. This chain connects TRBV7-7 to TRBJ2-1; D call uncertain. CDR1 SSHAT and CDR2 FNYEAQ come from the germline V gene (reference sequence). This CDR3 is 14 amino acids long. CDR3 protein: CASSLNADTNEQFF. In DNA form, the CDR3 reads TGTGCTAGCAGCTTAAACGCAGACACCAATGAGCAGTTCTTC.

In its sample, this clone was seen a few times. This rearrangement joins TRBV20-1 to TRBJ2-7; D not certain. Trimming shortened V by 3 bases and J by 4 bases, and 7 bases separated the two germline ends. Germline values: CDR1 DFQATT, CDR2 SNEGSKA (reference sequence). The CDR3 sequence is 11 residues long. CDR3 nucleotide sequence: TGCAGTGCTAGCAACCAATACGAGCAGTACTTC. This codes for CSASNQYEQYF.

The rearrangement uses TRBV28 and TRBJ1-2, with D perhaps TRBD1 (5 bases). Per the germline V gene, CDR1 is MDHEN and CDR2 is SYDVKM. The CDR3 consists of 16 residues. V was shortened by 5 bases and J by 4 bases, with 20 bases between the two germline ends. The CDR3 nucleotides read TGTGCCAGCAGTCGCAGAATCCTACAGGAGATCTATGGCTACACCTTC. Translating it yields CASSRRILQEIYGYTF.

The V and J genes are TRBV6-1 and TRBJ2-7; D gene ambiguous. CDR1 and CDR2 (germline): MNHNS, SASEGT. The V end lost 5 bases, the J end lost 2 bases, and 13 bases lay between the germline ends. The CDR3 length is 14 residues. The CDR3 nucleotides read TGTGCCAGCAGTCTTGATCCCCGGGCCTACGAGCAGTACTTC. Translated: CASSLDPRAYEQYF.

The CDR3 spells CASSYPGGYNEQFF. CDR3 nucleotide sequence: TGTGCCAGCAGTTACCCGGGGGGATACAATGAGCAGTTCTTC. The rearrangement links TRBV28 to TRBJ2-1; 7 nucleotides match TRBD2. After removal of 4 bases from V and 4 bases from J, the junction contained 4 bases not matched to a gene. Germline CDR1 and CDR2: MDHEN and SYDVKM. The CDR3 runs to 14 residues.

The chain uses TRBV4-1 and TRBJ2-2; the match to TRBD2 covers 7 bases. The CDR3 sequence is 17 residues long. Germline loops: CDR1 MGHRA, CDR2 YSYEKL. J lost 5 bases, V lost 1 base, and 10 bases had no gene match. CDR3 in DNA: TGCGCCAGCAGCCAAGTCGTGGCGGGAGTCTTTACCGGGGAGCTGTTTTTT. As protein: CASSQVVAGVFTGELFF.

The V call is TRBV30, the J call TRBJ1-2, with D possibly TRBD1 on 5 matching bases. CDR1 and CDR2 (germline): GTSNPN, SVGIG (reference sequence). The CDR3 length is 13 residues. Trimming cost V 7 bases and J 1 base, with 13 bases left between them. CDR3 loop: CASPGGHNYGYTF. In DNA, the CDR3 is TGTGCCTCTCCTGGGGGTCATAACTATGGCTACACCTTC.

The gene calls are TRBV18 and TRBJ2-1; tentatively, D is TRBD2 (5 bases). Per the germline V gene, CDR1 is KGHSH and CDR2 is LQKENI. The CDR3 consists of 12 residues. The V end lost 2 bases, the J end lost 16 bases, and 15 bases lay between the germline ends. CDR3 loop: CASSPDGSSEFF. CDR3 DNA sequence: TGTGCCAGCTCACCAGATGGGAGCAGCGAATTCTTC.

This clone was picked up one time. The chain has TRBV6-6 and TRBJ2-7, with a tentative D call TRBD1 (6 bases). Germline CDR1 reads MNHNY; CDR2 reads SVGAGI (reference sequence). Between the trimmed V and J ends, which lost 7 bases and 5 bases, there was a span of 12 bases. The CDR3 is 12 residues long. CDR3 sequence: CASNRVGHEQYF. The CDR3 region has the DNA TGTGCCAGCAACAGGGTGGGACACGAGCAGTACTTC.

The rearrangement uses TRBV5-1 and TRBJ1-4; D is unclear. Germline V gives CDR1 SGHRS, CDR2 YFSETQ. V was trimmed by 1 base and J by 8 bases, leaving 15 bases between them. This CDR3 region has 15 residues. CDR3 DNA: TGCGCCAGCAGCTTGATGAACCCAGGAAACGAAAAACTGTTTTTT. It encodes CASSLMNPGNEKLFF.